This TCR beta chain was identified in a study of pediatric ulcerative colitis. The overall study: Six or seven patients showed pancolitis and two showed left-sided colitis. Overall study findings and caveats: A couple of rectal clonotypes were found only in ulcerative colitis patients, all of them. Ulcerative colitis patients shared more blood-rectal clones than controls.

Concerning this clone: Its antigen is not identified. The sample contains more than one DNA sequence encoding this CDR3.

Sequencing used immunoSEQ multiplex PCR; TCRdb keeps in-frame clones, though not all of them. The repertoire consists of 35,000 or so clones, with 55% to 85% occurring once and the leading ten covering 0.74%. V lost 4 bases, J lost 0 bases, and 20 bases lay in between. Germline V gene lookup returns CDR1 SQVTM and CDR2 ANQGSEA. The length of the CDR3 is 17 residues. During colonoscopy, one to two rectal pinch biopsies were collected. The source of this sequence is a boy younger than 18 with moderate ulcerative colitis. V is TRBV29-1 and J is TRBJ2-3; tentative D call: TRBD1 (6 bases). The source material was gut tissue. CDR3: CSVGGLLGHGSTDTQYF. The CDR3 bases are TGCAGCGTTGGCGGGCTCTTGGGACACGGGAGCACAGATACGCAGTATTTT.